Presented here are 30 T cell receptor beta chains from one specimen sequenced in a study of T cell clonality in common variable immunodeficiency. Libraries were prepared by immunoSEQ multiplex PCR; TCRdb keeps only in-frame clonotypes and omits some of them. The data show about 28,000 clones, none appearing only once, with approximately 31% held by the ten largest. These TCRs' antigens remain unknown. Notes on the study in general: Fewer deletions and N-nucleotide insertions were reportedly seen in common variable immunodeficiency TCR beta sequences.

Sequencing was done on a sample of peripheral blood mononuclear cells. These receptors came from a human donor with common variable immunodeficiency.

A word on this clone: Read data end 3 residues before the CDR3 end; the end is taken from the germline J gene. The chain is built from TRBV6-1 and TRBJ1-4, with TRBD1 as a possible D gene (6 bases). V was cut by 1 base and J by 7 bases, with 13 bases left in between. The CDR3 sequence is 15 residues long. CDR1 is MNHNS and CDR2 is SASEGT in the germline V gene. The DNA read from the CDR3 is TGTGCCAGCAGTGAAGGAGGGGGTGGAGGTGAAAAA. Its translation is CASSEGGGGGEK. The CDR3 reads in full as CASSEGGGGGEKLFF.

CDR3 in amino acids: CASSPRSDTEAFF. The sequenced CDR3 bases are TGTGCCAGCAGCCCCCGATCAGACACTGAA. The rearrangement joins TRBV7-3 to TRBJ1-1; D is undetermined. The read gets to within 3 residues of the CDR3 end, and the germline J gene fills in the rest. CDR3 length: 13 amino acids. The V and J ends lost 5 bases and 3 bases respectively, with 10 bases between them. The germline V gene has CDR1 SGHTA and CDR2 FQGTGA.

The CDR3: CASSLPWTGDETQYF. The covered CDR3 bases are TGTGCCAGCTCACTACCTTGGACAGGGGACGAGACC. The chain combines TRBV18 with TRBJ2-5; 9 bases are shared with TRBD1. The read gets to within 3 residues of the CDR3 end, and the germline J gene fills in the rest. The CDR3 covers 15 residues. V shed 4 bases and J 5 bases; nucleotides not matched to a gene: 8. CDR1 and CDR2 from the germline V gene are KGHSH and LQKENI.

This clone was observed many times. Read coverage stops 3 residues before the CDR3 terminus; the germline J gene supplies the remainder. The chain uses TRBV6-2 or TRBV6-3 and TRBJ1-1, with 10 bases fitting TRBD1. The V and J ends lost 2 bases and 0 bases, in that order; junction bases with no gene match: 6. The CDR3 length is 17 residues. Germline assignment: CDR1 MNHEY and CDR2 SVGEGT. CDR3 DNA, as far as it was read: TGTGCCAGCAGTTACACCTTGACAGGGGGCATGAACACTGAA. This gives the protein CASSYTLTGGMNTE. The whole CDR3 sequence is CASSYTLTGGMNTEAFF.

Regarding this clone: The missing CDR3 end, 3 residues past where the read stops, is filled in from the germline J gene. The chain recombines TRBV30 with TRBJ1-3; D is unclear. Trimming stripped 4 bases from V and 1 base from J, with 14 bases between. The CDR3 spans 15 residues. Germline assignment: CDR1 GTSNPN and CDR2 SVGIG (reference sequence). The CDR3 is CAWKGWRASGNTIYF. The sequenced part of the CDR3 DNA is TGTGCCTGGAAGGGTTGGAGGGCGTCTGGAAACACC.

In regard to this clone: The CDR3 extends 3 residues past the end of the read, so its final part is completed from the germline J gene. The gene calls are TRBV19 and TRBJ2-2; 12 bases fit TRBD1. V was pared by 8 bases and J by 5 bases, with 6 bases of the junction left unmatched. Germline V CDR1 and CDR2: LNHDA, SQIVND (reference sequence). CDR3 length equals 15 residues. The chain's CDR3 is CASGGTGGVTGELFF. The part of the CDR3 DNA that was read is TGTGCCAGTGGGGGGACAGGGGGCGTAACCGGGGAG.

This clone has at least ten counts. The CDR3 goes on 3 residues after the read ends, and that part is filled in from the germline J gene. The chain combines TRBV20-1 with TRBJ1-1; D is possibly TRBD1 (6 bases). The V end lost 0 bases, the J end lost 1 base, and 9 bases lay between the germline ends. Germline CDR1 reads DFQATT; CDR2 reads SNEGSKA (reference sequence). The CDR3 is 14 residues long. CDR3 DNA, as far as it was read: TGCAGTGCTAGAGAGGGACACCAGAACACTGAA. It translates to CSAREGHQNTE. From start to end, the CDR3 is CSAREGHQNTEAFF.

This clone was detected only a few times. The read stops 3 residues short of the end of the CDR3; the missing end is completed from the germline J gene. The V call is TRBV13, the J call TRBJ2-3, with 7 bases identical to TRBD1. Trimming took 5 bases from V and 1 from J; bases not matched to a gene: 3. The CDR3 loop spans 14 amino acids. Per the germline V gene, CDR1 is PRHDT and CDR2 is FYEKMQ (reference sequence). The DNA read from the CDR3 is TGTGCCAGCAGCCCGGGACAGCGCACAGATACG. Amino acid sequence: CASSPGQRTDT. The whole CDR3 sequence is CASSPGQRTDTQYF.

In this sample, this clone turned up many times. The CDR3 protein is CASSFSVENTEAFF. The CDR3 DNA, read in part, is TGTGCCAGCAGCTTCTCGGTCGAGAACACTGAA. The V gene is TRBV5-5, the J gene TRBJ1-1, with D hard to call. The read halts 3 residues ahead of the CDR3 end, with the missing end drawn from the germline J gene. CDR3 size: 14 residues. Germline loops: CDR1 SGHKS, CDR2 YYEKEE (reference sequence). V lost 2 bases to trimming and J lost 1 base, with 9 bases between them. The variable domain in full, completed from reference TRBV5-5 and TRBJ1-1, reads DAGVTQSPTHLIKTRGQQVTLRCSPISGHKSVSWYQQVLGQGPQFIFQYYEKEERGRGNFPDRFSARQFPNYSSELNVNALLLGDSALYLCASSFSVENTEAFFGQGTRLTVV.

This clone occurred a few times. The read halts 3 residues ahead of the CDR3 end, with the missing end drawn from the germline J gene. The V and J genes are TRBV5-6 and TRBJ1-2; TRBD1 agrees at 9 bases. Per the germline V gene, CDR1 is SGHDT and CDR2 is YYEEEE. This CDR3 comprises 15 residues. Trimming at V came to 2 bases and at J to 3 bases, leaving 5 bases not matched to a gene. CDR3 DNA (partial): TGTGCCAGCAGCTTTGGGGACAGGGTGTACTATGGC. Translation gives CASSFGDRVYYG. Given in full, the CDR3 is CASSFGDRVYYGYTF.

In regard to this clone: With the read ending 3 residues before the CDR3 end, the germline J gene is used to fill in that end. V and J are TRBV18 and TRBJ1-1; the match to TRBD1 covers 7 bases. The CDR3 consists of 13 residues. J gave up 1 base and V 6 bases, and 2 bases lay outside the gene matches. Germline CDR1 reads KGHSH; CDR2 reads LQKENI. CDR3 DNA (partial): TGTGCCAGCTCGCGGGACAGGAACACTGAA. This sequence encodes CASSRDRNTE. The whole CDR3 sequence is CASSRDRNTEAFF.

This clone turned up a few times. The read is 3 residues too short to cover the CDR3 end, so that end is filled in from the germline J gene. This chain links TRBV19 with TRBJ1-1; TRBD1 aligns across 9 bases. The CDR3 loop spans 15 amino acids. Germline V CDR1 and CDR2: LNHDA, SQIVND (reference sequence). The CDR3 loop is CASSTGTGSFFSAFF. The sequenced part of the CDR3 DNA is TGTGCCAGTAGCACCGGGACAGGGAGTTTCTTTTCG.

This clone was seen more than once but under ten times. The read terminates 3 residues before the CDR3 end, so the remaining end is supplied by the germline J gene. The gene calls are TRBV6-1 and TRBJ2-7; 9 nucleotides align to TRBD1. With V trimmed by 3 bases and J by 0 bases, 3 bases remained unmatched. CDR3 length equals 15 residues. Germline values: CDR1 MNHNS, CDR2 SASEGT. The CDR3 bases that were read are TGTGCCAGCAGTGATGGGACAGGGAGCTCCTACGAG. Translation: CASSDGTGSSYE. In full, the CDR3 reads CASSDGTGSSYEQYF.

The covered CDR3 bases are TGTGCCAGCAGCGTCGGGGGGGCTAGAGAGACC. Amino acids: CASSVGGARET. The full-length CDR3 reads as CASSVGGARETQYF. The chain employs TRBV5-6 and TRBJ2-5; 8 nucleotides line up with TRBD2. The CDR3 goes on 3 residues after the read ends, and that part is filled in from the germline J gene. The germline gives CDR1 SGHDT, CDR2 YYEEEE. The length of the CDR3 is 14 residues. The ends lost 4 bases at V and 4 bases at J; junction bases unmatched: 6.

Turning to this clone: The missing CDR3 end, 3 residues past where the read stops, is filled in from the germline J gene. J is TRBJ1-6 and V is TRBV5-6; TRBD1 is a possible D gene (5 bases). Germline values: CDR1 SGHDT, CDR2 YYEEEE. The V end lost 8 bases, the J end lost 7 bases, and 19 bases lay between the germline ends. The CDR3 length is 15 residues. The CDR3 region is CASSLAGGLNSPLHF. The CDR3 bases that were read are TGTGCCAGTTCCCTGGCGGGGGGACTGAATTCACCC.

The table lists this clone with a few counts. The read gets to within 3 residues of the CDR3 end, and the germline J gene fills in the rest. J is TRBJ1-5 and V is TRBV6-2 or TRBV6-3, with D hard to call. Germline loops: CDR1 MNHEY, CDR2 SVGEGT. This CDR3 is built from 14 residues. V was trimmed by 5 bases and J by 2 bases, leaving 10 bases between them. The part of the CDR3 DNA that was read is TGTGCCAGCAGTACCCCCCGGGGCAATCAGCCC. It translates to CASSTPRGNQP. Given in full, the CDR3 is CASSTPRGNQPQHF.

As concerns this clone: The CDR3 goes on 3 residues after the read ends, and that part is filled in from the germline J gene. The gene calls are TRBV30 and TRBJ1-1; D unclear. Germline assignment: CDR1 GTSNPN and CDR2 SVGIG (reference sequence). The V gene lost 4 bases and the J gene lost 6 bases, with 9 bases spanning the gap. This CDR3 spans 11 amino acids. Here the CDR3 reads CAWTSYSEAFF. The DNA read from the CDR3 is TGTGCCTGGACAAGTTACTCTGAA.

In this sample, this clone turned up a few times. The chain's CDR3 is CSARIQRGNNEQFF. Partial CDR3 DNA: TGCAGTGCTAGGATCCAGCGGGGGAACAATGAG. The chain combines TRBV20-1 with TRBJ2-1, with 8 bases identical to TRBD2. The read is 3 residues too short to cover the CDR3 end, so that end is filled in from the germline J gene. This CDR3 is 14 amino acids long. The germline V gene encodes CDR1 DFQATT and CDR2 SNEGSKA (reference sequence). Trimming at V came to 3 bases and at J to 5 bases, leaving 6 bases not matched to a gene.

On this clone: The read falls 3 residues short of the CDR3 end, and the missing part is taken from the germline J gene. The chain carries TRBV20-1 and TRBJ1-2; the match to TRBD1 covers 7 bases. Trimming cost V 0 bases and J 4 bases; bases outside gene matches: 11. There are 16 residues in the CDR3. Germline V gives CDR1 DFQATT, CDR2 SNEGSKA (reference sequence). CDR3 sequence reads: CSARDRRQGNFYGYTF. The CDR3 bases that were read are TGCAGTGCTAGAGACCGAAGACAGGGAAATTTCTATGGC.

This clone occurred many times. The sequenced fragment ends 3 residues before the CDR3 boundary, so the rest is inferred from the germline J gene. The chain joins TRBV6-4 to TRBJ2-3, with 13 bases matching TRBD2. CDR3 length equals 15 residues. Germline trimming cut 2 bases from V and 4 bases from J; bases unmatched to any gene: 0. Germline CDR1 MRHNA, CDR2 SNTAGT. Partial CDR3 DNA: TGTGCCAGCAGTGACACTAGCGGGGGGGCAGATACG. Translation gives CASSDTSGGADT. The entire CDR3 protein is CASSDTSGGADTQYF.

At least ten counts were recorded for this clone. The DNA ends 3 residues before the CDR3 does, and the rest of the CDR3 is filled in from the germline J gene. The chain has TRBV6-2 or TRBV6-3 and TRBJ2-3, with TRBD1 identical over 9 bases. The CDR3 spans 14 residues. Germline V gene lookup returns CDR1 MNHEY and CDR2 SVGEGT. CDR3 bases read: TGTGCCAGCAGTACCGGGACAGGGTTCGGCACG. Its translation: CASSTGTGFGT. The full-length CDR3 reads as CASSTGTGFGTQYF.

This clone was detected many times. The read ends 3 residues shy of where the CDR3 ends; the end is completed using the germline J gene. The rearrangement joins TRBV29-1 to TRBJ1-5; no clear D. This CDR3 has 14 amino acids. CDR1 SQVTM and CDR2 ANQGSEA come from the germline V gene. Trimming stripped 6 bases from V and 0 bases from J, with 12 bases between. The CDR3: CSVQLPDSNQPQHF. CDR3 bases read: TGCAGCGTCCAACTACCGGATAGCAATCAGCCC.

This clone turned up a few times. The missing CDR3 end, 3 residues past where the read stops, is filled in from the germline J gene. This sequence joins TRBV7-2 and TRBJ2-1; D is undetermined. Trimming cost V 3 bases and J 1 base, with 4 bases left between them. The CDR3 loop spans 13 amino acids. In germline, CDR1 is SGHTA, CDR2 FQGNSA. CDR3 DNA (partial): TGTGCCAGCAGCTTTCGGTCCTACAATGAG. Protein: CASSFRSYNE. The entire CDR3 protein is CASSFRSYNEQFF.

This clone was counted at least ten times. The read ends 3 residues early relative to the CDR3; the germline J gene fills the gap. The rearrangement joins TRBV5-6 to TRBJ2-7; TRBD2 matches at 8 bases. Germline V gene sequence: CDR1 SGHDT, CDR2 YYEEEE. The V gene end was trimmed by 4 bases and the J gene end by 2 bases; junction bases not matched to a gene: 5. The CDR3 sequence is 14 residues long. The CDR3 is CASSLPGGAYEQYF. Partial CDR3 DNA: TGTGCCAGCAGCCTTCCGGGGGGGGCCTACGAG.

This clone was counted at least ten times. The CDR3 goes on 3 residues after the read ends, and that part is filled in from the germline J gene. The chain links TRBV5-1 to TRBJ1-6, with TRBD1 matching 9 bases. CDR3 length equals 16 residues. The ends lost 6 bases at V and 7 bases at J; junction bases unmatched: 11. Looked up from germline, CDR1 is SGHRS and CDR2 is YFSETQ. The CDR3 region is CASTKTGGAGNSPLHF. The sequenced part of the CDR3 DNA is TGCGCCAGCACTAAAACAGGGGGCGCTGGGAATTCACCC. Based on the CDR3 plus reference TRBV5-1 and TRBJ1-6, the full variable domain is KAGVTQTPRYLIKTRGQQVTLSCSPISGHRSVSWYQQTPGQGLQFLFEYFSETQRNKGNFPGRFSGRQFSNSRSEMNVSTLELGDSALYLCASTKTGGAGNSPLHFGNGTRLTVT.

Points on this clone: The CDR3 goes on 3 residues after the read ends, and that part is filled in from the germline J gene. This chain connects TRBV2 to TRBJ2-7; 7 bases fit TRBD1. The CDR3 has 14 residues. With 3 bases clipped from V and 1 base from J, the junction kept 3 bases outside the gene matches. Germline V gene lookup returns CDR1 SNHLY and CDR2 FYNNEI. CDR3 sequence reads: CASSDDRESYEQYF. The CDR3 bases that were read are TGTGCCAGCAGTGATGACAGGGAGTCCTACGAG.

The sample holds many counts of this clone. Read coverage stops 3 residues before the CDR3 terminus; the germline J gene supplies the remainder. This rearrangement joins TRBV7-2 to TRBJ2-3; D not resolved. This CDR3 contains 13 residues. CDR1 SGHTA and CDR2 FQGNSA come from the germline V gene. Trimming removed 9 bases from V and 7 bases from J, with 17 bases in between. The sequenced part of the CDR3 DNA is TGTGCCAGTGTGGAGCAGGTCGATAATACG. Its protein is CASVEQVDNT. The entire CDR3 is CASVEQVDNTQYF.

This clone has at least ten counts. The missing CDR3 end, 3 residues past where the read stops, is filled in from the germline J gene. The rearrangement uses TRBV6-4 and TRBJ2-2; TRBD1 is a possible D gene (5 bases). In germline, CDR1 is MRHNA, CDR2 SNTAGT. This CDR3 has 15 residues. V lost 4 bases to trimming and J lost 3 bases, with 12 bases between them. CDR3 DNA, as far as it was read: TGTGCCAGCAGTGTTTCGGAAGGGGACACCGGGGAG. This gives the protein CASSVSEGDTGE. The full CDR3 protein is CASSVSEGDTGELFF.

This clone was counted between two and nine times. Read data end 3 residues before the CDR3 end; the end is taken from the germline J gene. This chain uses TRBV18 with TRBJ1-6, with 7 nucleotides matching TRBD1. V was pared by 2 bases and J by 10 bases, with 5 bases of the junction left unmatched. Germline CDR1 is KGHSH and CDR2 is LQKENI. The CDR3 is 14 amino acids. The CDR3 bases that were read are TGTGCCAGCTCACCAAGAGGGGGCGGCTCACCC. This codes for CASSPRGGGSP. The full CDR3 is CASSPRGGGSPLHF.

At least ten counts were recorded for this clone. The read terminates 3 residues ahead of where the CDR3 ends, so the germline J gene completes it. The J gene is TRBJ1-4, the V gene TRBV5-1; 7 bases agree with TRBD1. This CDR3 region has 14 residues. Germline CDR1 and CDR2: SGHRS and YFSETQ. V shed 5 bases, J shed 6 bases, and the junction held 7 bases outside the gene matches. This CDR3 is CASSHRGLDEKLFF. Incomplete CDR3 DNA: TGCGCCAGCAGTCACAGGGGATTGGATGAAAAA. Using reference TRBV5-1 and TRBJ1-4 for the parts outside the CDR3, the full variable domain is KAGVTQTPRYLIKTRGQQVTLSCSPISGHRSVSWYQQTPGQGLQFLFEYFSETQRNKGNFPGRFSGRQFSNSRSEMNVSTLELGDSALYLCASSHRGLDEKLFFGSGTQLSVL.